The sequence of this T cell receptor (beta chain) was determined in a study of cytomegalovirus exposure and HLA in healthy donors. Trimming took 5 bases from V and 2 from J, leaving 20 bases between them. The CDR3 is made up of 16 amino acids. Germline CDR1 and CDR2: SGHTS and YDEGEE. The study, taken as a whole, reports: Diagnosis of cytomegalovirus status made by the classifier reportedly showed high specificity and sensitivity.

A word on this clone: Its antigen is still unknown.

It was with 60 Vbeta and 13 Jbeta primers that the PCR ran. Assay: immunoSEQ multiplex PCR; the TCRdb copy retains only in-frame clones and omits some. The table records 35,000 to 45,000 clones, less than 75% of them present only once. The clonotype originates from a man in his 60s in good health and CMV-seropositive. Sequencing input: PBMCs. The chain uses TRBV5-8 and TRBJ2-7, with a tentative D call TRBD1 (6 bases). In DNA, the CDR3 is TGTGCCAGCAGGAGGGTGGGGGCAGGATCCACCTACGAGCAGTACTTC. This codes for CASRRVGAGSTYEQYF.